The clone carrying this T cell receptor beta chain was found once. Trimming took off 1 base at V and 1 base at J, with 15 bases between the two ends. CDR1 is SGDLS and CDR2 is YYNGEE in the germline V gene. This CDR3 region has 16 residues. This specimen belongs to a study of T cell changes during pregnancy in multiple sclerosis. Assay used: immunoSEQ multiplex PCR; TCRdb lists only in-frame clones, some missing. The table has about 72,000 clones, 91% seen once. The gene calls are TRBV9 and TRBJ2-7; maybe TRBD2 (7 bases). The sample was peripheral blood, taken in the second trimester of pregnancy. This receptor was obtained from a female donor with multiple sclerosis, enrolled in a pregnancy study. The CDR3: CASSVQAGGLSYEQYF. The CDR3 DNA reads TGTGCCAGCAGCGTACAGGCCGGGGGGCTTTCCTACGAGCAGTACTTC. The full variable domain, rest sourced from reference TRBV9 and TRBJ2-7, is DSGVTQTPKHLITATGQRVTLRCSPRSGDLSVYWYQQSLDQGLQFLIQYYNGEERAKGNILERFSAQQFPDLHSELNLSSLELGDSALYFCASSVQAGGLSYEQYFGPGTRLTVT.